The sequence of this T cell receptor (beta chain) was determined in a study of PD-L1 blockade in urothelial cancer. The repertoire was sequenced with immunoSEQ multiplex PCR; TCRdb's copy has only in-frame clones and lacks some. Among 30,000 to 45,000 clones listed, 90% were seen once. Trimming cost V 6 bases and J 4 bases, with 16 bases left between them. Germline CDR1 MNHEY, CDR2 SMNVEV (reference sequence). This CDR3 is built from 14 residues. This clonotype was obtained from a man in his sixties or seventies with urothelial cancer. The chain couples TRBV27 to TRBJ2-7; D perhaps matches TRBD2 (7 bases). The sequencing used PBMCs, collected around atezolizumab (anti-PD-L1) treatment. The CDR3 coding sequence is TGTGCCAGCAGGGGAGGGGGAGCTCGGTACGAGCAGTACTTC. The encoded protein is CASRGGGARYEQYF.